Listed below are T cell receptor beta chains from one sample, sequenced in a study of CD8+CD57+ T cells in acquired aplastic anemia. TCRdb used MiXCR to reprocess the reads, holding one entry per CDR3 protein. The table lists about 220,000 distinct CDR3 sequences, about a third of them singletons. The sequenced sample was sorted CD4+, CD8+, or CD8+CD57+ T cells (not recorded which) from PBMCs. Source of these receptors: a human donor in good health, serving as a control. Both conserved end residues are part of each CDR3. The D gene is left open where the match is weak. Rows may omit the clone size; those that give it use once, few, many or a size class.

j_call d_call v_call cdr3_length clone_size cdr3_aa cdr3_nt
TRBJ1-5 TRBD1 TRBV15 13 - CATTDRINQPQHF TGTGCCACCACGGACAGGATCAATCAGCCCCAGCATTTT
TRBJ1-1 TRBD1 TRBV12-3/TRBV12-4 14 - CASTPGQGVTEAFF TGTGCCAGCACCCCGGGACAGGGGGTCACTGAAGCTTTCTTT
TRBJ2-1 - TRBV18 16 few CASSPPGKRSYNEQFF TGTGCCAGCTCACCACCGGGTAAGCGCTCCTACAATGAGCAGTTCTTC
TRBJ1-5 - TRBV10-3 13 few CASSEVWNQPQHF TGTGCCAGCAGTGAAGTTTGGAATCAGCCCCAGCATTTT
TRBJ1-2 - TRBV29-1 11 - CSVVRNYGCTF TGCAGCGTTGTGCGGAACTATGGCTGCACCTTC
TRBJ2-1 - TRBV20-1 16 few CSARDPLPKGHNEQFF TGCAGTGCTAGAGATCCCCTCCCGAAGGGCCACAATGAGCAGTTCTTC
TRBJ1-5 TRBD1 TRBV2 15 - CASSNRTGSNQPQHF TGTGCCAGCAGTAACCGGACAGGGAGCAATCAGCCCCAGCATTTT
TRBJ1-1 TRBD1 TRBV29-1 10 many CSAGGTEAFF TGCAGCGCAGGGGGCACTGAAGCTTTCTTT
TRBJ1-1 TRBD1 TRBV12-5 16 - CASGSGGRPPDTEAFF TGTGCTAGTGGCTCAGGGGGCAGACCCCCGGACACTGAAGCTTTCTTT
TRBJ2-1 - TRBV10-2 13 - CASSRTADNEQFF TGCGCCAGCAGTCGGACAGCAGACAATGAGCAGTTCTTC
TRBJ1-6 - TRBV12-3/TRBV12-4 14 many CASRGRGRNSPLHF TGTGCCAGCAGGGGCAGGGGAAGGAATTCACCCCTCCACTTT
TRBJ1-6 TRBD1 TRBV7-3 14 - CASSPGQANSPLHF TGTGCCAGCAGCCCCGGACAGGCCAATTCACCCCTCCACTTT
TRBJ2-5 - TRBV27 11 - CASSSRRAQYF TGTGCCAGCAGTTCCAGGAGGGCCCAGTACTTC
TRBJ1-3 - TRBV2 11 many CARGSGNTIYF TGTGCCAGGGGGTCGGGAAACACCATATATTTT
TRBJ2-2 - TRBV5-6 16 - CASSLFTTKRTGELFF TGTGCCAGCAGCTTGTTTACGACTAAACGGACCGGGGAGCTGTTTTTT
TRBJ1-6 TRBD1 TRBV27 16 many CATLERGTGHNSPLHF TGTGCCACCCTGGAGCGTGGGACAGGGCATAATTCACCCCTCCACTTT
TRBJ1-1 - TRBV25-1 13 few CASIEQGRTEAFF TGTGCCAGCATTGAGCAGGGGCGGACTGAAGCTTTCTTT
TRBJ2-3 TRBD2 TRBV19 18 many CASSIGLAGGSRTDTQYF TGTGCCAGTAGTATAGGACTAGCGGGAGGGTCCCGGACAGATACGCAGTATTTT
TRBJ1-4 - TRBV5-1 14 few CASSTVGGDEKLFF TGCGCCAGCAGTACCGTGGGGGGAGATGAAAAACTGTTTTTT
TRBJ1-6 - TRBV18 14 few CASSPQGYNPPLHF TGTGCCAGCTCACCACAGGGATATAATCCACCCCTCCACTTT